The T cell receptor (beta chain) described here comes from a study of CXCR3-negative and CXCR3-positive naive CD8 T cells. Whole-study results and caveats: CXCR3-positive naive cells carried more hydrophobic TRB CDR3s than CXCR3-negative ones. Unlike memory cells, which differed, naive CXCR3-negative and CXCR3-positive cells had similar TRBV-TRBJ usage. Naive subsets displayed similar surface CD5, and TCR strength was inferred from TRB CDR3 properties.

It was by 5' RACE with UMI labels that the TRB cDNA libraries were prepared. With the 5' RACE reads reprocessed, TCRdb shows one record per CDR3 protein and no DNA. The sample data list 120,000 to 150,000 distinct CDR3 sequences. As concerns this clonotype: As yet, its antigen is unknown.

The CDR3 extends over 21 amino acids. In germline, CDR1 is LNHDA, CDR2 SQIVND (reference sequence). Source material: naive CXCR3+ CD8+ T cells from blood. Stated subset: CD45RO-CCR7+CD27+CD95- naive CD8+ T cells expressing CXCR3 (TNR3+). The gene calls are TRBV19 and TRBJ2-1; as DNA is missing, the TRBD1 call by TCRdb cannot be tested. This sequence was found in a human donor in good health. Some clones in this sample may be carry-over from other donors' samples. The CDR3 loop reads CASSIWGWVLGGDPENNEQFF.